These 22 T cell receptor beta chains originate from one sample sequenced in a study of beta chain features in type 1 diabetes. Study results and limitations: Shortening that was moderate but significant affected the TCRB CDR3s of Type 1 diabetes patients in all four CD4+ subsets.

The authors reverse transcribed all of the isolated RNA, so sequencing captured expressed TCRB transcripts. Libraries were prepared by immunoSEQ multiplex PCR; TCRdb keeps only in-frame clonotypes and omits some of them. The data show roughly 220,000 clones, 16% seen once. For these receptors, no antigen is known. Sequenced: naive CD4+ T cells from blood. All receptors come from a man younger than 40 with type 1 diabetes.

CDR3 nucleotide sequence: TGTGCCAGCAGCTTCCGCAGGGAGAGCTCCTACAATGAGCAGTTCTTC. Its translation is CASSFRRESSYNEQFF. The chain employs TRBV5-4 and TRBJ2-1; D is possibly TRBD1 or TRBD2 (5 bases each). The CDR3 contains 16 residues. Germline values: CDR1 SGHNT, CDR2 YYREEE (reference sequence). Trimming took off 2 bases at V and 0 bases at J, with 12 bases between the two ends. Based on the CDR3 plus reference TRBV5-4 and TRBJ2-1, the full variable domain is ETGVTQSPTHLIKTRGQQVTLRCSSQSGHNTVSWYQQALGQGPQFIFQYYREEENGRGNFPPRFSGLQFPNYSSELNVNALELDDSALYLCASSFRRESSYNEQFFGPGTRLTVL.

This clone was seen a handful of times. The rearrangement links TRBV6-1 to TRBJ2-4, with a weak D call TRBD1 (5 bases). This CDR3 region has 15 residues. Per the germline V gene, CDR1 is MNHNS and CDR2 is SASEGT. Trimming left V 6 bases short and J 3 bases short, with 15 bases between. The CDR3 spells CASRMTVDDKNIQYF. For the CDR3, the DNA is TGTGCCAGCAGGATGACAGTAGACGACAAAAACATTCAGTACTTC.

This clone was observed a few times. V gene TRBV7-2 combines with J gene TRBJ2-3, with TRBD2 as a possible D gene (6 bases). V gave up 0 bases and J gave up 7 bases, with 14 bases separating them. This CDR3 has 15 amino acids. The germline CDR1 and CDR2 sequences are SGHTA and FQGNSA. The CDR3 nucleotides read TGTGCCAGCAGCTTAGCGCCTACGGGAGAGAATACGCAGTATTTT. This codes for CASSLAPTGENTQYF.

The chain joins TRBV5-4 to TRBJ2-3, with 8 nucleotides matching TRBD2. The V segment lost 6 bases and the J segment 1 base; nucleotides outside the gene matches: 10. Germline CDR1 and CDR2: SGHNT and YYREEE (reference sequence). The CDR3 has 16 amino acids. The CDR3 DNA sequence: TGTGCCAGCAAGCTAACGAGCGGGAGTGGCACAGATACGCAGTATTTT. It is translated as CASKLTSGSGTDTQYF.

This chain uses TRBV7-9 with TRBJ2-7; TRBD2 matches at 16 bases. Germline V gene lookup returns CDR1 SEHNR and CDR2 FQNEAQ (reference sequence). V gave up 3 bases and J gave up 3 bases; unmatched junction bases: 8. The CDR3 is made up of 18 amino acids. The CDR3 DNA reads TGTGCCAGCAGCTTGGGCGGGACTAGCGGGAGGGCCCTCTACGAGCAGTACTTC. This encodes CASSLGGTSGRALYEQYF.

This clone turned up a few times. The CDR3 sequence is CATSRGRFSGANVLTF. The CDR3 DNA reads as TGTGCCACCAGCCGGGGACGCTTCTCTGGGGCCAACGTCCTGACTTTC. V usage is TRBV15 and J usage is TRBJ2-6; possibly TRBD1 or TRBD2 for D (5 bases each). V lost 5 bases, J lost 0 bases, and 11 bases lay in between. The V gene's germline CDR1 is LNHNV and CDR2 YYDKDF (reference sequence). This CDR3 has 16 residues.

CDR3 sequence reads: CASSLVAVQGAGYTF. Here the CDR3 DNA reads TGTGCCAGCAGCTTAGTAGCAGTACAGGGGGCTGGCTACACCTTC. This chain uses TRBV7-9 with TRBJ1-2; 9 positions agree with TRBD1. V dropped 1 base and J dropped 7; count of bases not matched to a gene: 7. This CDR3 has 15 residues. Germline V CDR1 and CDR2: SEHNR, FQNEAQ (reference sequence).

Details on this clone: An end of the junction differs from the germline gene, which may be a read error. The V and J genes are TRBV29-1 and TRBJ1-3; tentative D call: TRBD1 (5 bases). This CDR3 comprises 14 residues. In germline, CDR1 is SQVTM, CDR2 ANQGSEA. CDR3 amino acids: CSVQGLLSGNTIYF. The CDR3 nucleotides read TGCAGCGTTCAGGGCCTACTGTCTGGGAACACCATATATTTT.

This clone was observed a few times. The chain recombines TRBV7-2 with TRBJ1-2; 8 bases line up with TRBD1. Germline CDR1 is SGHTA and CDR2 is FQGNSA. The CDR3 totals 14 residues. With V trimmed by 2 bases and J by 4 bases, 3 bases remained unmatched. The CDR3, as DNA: TGTGCCAGCAGCTTACAGGGGGCAAGCTATGGCTACACCTTC. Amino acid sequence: CASSLQGASYGYTF.

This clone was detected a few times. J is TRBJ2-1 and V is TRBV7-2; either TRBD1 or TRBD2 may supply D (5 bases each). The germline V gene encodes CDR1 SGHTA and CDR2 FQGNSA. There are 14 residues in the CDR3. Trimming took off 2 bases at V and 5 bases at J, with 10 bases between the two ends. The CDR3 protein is CASSLYGTHNEQFF. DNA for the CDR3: TGTGCCAGCAGCTTATACGGGACCCACAATGAGCAGTTCTTC.

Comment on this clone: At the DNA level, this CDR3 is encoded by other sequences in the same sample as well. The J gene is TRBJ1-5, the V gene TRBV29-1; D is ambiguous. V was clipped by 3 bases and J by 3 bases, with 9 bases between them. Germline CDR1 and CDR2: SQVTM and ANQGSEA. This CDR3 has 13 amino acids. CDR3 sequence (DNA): TGCAGCGTTGAGGAGGGTTACAATCAGCCCCAGCATTTT. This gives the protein CSVEEGYNQPQHF.

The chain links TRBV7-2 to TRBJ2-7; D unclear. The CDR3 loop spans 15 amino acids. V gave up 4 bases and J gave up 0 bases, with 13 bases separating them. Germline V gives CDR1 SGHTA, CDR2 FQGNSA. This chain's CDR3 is CASSSRHYSSYEQYF. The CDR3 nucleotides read TGTGCCAGCAGCTCGAGACACTATTCCTCCTACGAGCAGTACTTC.

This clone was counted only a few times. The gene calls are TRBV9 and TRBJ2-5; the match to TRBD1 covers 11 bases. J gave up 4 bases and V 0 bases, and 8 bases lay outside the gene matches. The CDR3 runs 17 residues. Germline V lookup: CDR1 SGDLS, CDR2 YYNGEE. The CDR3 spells CASSVAARTGGGETQYF. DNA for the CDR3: TGTGCCAGCAGCGTAGCGGCCCGGACAGGGGGCGGAGAGACCCAGTACTTC.

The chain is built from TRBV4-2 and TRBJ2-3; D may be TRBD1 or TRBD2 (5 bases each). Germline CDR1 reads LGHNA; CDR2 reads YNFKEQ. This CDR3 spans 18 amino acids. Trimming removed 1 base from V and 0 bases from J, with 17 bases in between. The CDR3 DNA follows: TGTGCCAGCAGCCAAGGGGGGTACCCCTTAGCCAGCACAGATACGCAGTATTTT. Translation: CASSQGGYPLASTDTQYF.

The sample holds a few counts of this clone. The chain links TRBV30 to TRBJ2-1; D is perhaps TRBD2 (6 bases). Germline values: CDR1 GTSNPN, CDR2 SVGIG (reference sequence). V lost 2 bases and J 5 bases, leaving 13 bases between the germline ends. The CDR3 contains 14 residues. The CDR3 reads CAWSLGRGDNEQFF. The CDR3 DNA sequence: TGTGCCTGGAGTCTAGGGCGGGGCGACAATGAGCAGTTCTTC.

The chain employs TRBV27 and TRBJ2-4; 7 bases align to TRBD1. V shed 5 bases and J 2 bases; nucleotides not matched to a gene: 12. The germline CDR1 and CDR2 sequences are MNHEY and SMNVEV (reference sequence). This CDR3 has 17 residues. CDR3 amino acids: CASSPLDRASSKNIQYF. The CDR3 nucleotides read TGTGCCAGCAGTCCACTTGACAGGGCATCCTCCAAAAACATTCAGTACTTC.

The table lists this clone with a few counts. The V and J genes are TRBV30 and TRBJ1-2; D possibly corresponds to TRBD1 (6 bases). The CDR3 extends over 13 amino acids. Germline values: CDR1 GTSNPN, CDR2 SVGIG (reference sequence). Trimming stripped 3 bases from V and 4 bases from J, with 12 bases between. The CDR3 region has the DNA TGTGCCTGGAGCGTCGGGGGCCTCTATGGCTACACCTTC. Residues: CAWSVGGLYGYTF. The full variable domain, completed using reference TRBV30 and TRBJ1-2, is SQTIHQWPATLVQPVGSPLSLECTVEGTSNPNLYWYRQAAGRGLQLLFYSVGIGQISSEVPQNLSASRPQDRQFILSSKKLLLSDSGFYLCAWSVGGLYGYTFGSGTRLTVV.

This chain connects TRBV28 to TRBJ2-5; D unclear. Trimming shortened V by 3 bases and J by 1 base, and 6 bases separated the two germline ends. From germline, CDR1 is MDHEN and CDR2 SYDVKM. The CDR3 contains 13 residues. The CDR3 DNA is TGTGCCAGCAGTTTGCGGATCCAAGAGACCCAGTACTTC. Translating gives CASSLRIQETQYF.

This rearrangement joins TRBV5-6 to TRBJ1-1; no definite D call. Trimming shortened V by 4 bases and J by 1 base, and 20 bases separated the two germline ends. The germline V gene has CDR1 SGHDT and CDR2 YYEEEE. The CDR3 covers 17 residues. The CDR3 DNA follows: TGTGCCAGCAGCGGTGTTCACCGGCAGAGTTCGAACACTGAAGCTTTCTTT. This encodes CASSGVHRQSSNTEAFF.

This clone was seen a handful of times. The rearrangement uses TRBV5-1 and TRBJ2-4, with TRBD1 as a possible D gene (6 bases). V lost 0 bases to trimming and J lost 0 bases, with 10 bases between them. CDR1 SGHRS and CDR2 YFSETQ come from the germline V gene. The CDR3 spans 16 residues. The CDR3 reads CASSLGQDLAKNIQYF. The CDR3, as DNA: TGCGCCAGCAGCTTGGGACAGGATCTAGCCAAAAACATTCAGTACTTC.

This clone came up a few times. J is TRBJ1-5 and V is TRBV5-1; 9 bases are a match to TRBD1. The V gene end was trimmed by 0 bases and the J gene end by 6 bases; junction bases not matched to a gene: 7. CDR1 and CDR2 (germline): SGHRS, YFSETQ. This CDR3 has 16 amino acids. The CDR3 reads CASSLDPQGAGQPQHF. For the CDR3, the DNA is TGCGCCAGCAGCTTGGACCCACAGGGGGCAGGTCAGCCCCAGCATTTT.

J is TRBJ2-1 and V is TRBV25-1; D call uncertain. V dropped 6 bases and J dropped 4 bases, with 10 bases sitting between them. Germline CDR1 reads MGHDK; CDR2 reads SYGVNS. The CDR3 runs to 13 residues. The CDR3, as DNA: TGTGCCAGCAGATCCGCTGCTTACAATGAGCAGTTCTTC. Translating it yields CASRSAAYNEQFF.